This T cell receptor beta chain emerged from a study of radiotherapy plus CTLA-4 blockade in lung cancer. The CDR3 has 17 residues. The V gene's germline CDR1 is MGHRA and CDR2 YSYEKL. V was pared by 1 base and J by 2 bases, with 16 bases between. This table comes from immunoSEQ multiplex PCR, and its TCRdb copy is limited to in-frame clones, with some not included. The sample records roughly 98,000 clones, around four fifths being singletons. This specimen was peripheral blood, taken from a patient treated with radiotherapy plus ipilimumab. This clonotype originated in a human donor with non-small cell lung cancer that progressed on radiotherapy plus ipilimumab. V usage is TRBV4-1 and J usage is TRBJ2-3; D call uncertain. CDR3 in amino acids: CASSQVKLSGFTDTQYF. Here the CDR3 DNA reads TGCGCCAGCAGCCAAGTGAAGCTTTCCGGATTCACAGATACGCAGTATTTT.